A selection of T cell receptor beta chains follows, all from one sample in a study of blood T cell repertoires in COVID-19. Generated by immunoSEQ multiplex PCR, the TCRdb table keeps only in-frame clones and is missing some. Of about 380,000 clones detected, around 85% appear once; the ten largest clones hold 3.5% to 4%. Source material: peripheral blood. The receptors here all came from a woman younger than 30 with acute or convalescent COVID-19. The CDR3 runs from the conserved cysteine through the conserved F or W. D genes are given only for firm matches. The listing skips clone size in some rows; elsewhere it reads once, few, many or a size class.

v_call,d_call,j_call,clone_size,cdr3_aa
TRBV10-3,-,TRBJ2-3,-,CAIQGEADTQYF
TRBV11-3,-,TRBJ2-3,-,CASSLAGESTDTQYF
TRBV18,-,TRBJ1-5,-,CASSSQGEQPQHF
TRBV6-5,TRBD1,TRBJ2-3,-,CASSFDRDPIDTQYF
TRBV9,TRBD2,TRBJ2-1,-,CASSGSGTSGVQYEQFF
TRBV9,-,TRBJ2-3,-,CATNAGVGTDTQYF
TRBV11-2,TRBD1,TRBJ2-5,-,CASRDRGLQETQYF
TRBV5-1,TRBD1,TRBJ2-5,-,CASTVNRGSETQYF
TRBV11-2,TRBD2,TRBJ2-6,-,CASSLPTGLAISGANVLTF
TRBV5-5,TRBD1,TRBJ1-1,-,CASSPDRVAFF
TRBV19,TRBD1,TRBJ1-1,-,CASSPDRDTTEAFF
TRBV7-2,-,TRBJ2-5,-,CASSLAAAQETQYF
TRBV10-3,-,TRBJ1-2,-,CASSPTPGGGEGYTF
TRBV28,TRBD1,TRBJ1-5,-,CASSAGQGVKPQHF
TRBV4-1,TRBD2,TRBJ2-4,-,CASSQDPPIAGLAKNIQYF
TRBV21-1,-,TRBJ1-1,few,CASSKEGKGTEAFF